The rows below give T cell receptor beta chains drawn from one sample of a study of early T cells in non-severe SARS-CoV-2 infection. One entry per CDR3 protein, called by TCRdb with MiXCR from the 5' RACE reads. This table holds 55,000 or so distinct CDR3 sequences, about an eighth found once. The sample consisted of whole blood. The receptors derive from an adult who was a healthcare worker with PCR-confirmed SARS-CoV-2 infection or an uninfected control (not recorded which). Both conserved end residues are part of each CDR3. D genes are given only for firm matches. Clone size is stated in some rows and not others, as once, few, many or a class when expanded.

CDR3aa: CASSLSSDTQYF
CDR3nt: TGTGCCAGCAGCTTATCGTCAGATACGCAGTATTTT
abundance: few
j_gene: TRBJ2-3
v_gene: TRBV7-9
d_gene: .

CDR3aa: CASSPLDSPNSPLHF
CDR3nt: TGTGCCAGCAGCCCTTTGGACAGTCCGAATTCACCCCTCCACTTT
abundance: few
j_gene: TRBJ1-6
v_gene: TRBV3-1
d_gene: .

CDR3aa: CASSPVLGPGGQYF
CDR3nt: TGTGCCAGCAGCCCGGTCTTGGGACCAGGGGGGCAGTACTTC
abundance: .
j_gene: TRBJ2-7
v_gene: TRBV7-9
d_gene: TRBD1

CDR3aa: CASGLISTGGAGELFF
CDR3nt: TGTGCTAGTGGTTTAATCTCGACAGGAGGAGCCGGGGAGCTGTTTTTT
abundance: .
j_gene: TRBJ2-2
v_gene: TRBV12-5
d_gene: .

CDR3aa: CASSLDVGRYYEQYF
CDR3nt: TGTGCCAGCAGCTTAGATGTCGGCCGTTACTACGAGCAGTACTTC
abundance: many
j_gene: TRBJ2-7
v_gene: TRBV11-2
d_gene: .

CDR3aa: CASSIALLGGYTF
CDR3nt: TGTGCCAGCAGCATCGCACTACTGGGTGGCTACACCTTC
abundance: many
j_gene: TRBJ1-2
v_gene: TRBV2
d_gene: .

CDR3aa: CSVEPDGLYGYTF
CDR3nt: TGCAGCGTTGAACCGGACGGTCTCTATGGCTACACCTTC
abundance: .
j_gene: TRBJ1-2
v_gene: TRBV29-1
d_gene: .

CDR3aa: CSAREAGGLTGELFF
CDR3nt: TGCAGTGCTAGAGAGGCAGGGGGCCTCACCGGGGAGCTGTTTTTT
abundance: .
j_gene: TRBJ2-2
v_gene: TRBV20-1
d_gene: TRBD1

CDR3aa: CSAADSSYYEQYF
CDR3nt: TGCAGTGCTGCCGACAGTTCCTACTACGAGCAGTACTTC
abundance: .
j_gene: TRBJ2-7
v_gene: TRBV20-1
d_gene: .

CDR3aa: CSAKFGVHTGLSEQYF
CDR3nt: TGCAGCGCCAAATTCGGGGTACACACAGGGTTGAGCGAGCAGTACTTC
abundance: few
j_gene: TRBJ2-7
v_gene: TRBV29-1
d_gene: .

CDR3aa: CSASGGSTKNIQYF
CDR3nt: TGCAGTGCTAGTGGGGGTAGCACCAAAAACATTCAGTACTTC
abundance: .
j_gene: TRBJ2-4
v_gene: TRBV20-1
d_gene: .

CDR3aa: CSARGQQNQETQYF
CDR3nt: TGCAGTGCTAGAGGTCAACAGAACCAAGAGACCCAGTACTTC
abundance: many
j_gene: TRBJ2-5
v_gene: TRBV20-1
d_gene: .

CDR3aa: CASSPPRGTDTQYF
CDR3nt: TGTGCCAGCAGTCCCCCCAGGGGCACAGATACGCAGTATTTT
abundance: few
j_gene: TRBJ2-3
v_gene: TRBV12-3/TRBV12-4
d_gene: .

CDR3aa: CASSLSRLSSGNTIYF
CDR3nt: TGTGCCAGCTCACTCTCCCGACTGAGCTCTGGAAACACCATATATTTT
abundance: .
j_gene: TRBJ1-3
v_gene: TRBV18
d_gene: .

CDR3aa: CASSGPRLAGPYNEQFF
CDR3nt: TGTGCCAGCAGCGGCCCCCGTCTAGCGGGGCCCTACAATGAGCAGTTCTTC
abundance: .
j_gene: TRBJ2-1
v_gene: TRBV7-2
d_gene: TRBD2

CDR3aa: CASSVVGSGSIWETQYF
CDR3nt: TGTGCCAGCAGCGTAGTCGGTAGCGGGTCGATCTGGGAGACCCAGTACTTC
abundance: .
j_gene: TRBJ2-5
v_gene: TRBV9
d_gene: TRBD2

CDR3aa: CASSQGGLYEQYF
CDR3nt: TGTGCCAGCAGCCAGGGAGGACTTTACGAGCAGTACTTC
abundance: .
j_gene: TRBJ2-7
v_gene: TRBV16
d_gene: .

CDR3aa: CASGTGTSGGVSYNEQFF
CDR3nt: TGTGCTAGTGGTACGGGGACTAGCGGGGGAGTCTCCTACAATGAGCAGTTCTTC
abundance: .
j_gene: TRBJ2-1
v_gene: TRBV12-5
d_gene: TRBD2

CDR3aa: CASRDGSRSYEQYF
CDR3nt: TGCGCCAGCAGAGACGGTTCACGCTCCTACGAGCAGTACTTC
abundance: .
j_gene: TRBJ2-7
v_gene: TRBV10-2
d_gene: .

CDR3aa: CASSLTGHQETQYF
CDR3nt: TGTGCCAGCAGTCTGACAGGGCACCAAGAGACCCAGTACTTC
abundance: .
j_gene: TRBJ2-5
v_gene: TRBV12-3/TRBV12-4
d_gene: TRBD1

CDR3aa: CASSVYRPGELFF
CDR3nt: TGTGCCAGCAGTGTCTACAGGCCCGGGGAGCTGTTTTTT
abundance: .
j_gene: TRBJ2-2
v_gene: TRBV12-3/TRBV12-4
d_gene: .

CDR3aa: CASRSRLAGDNEQFF
CDR3nt: TGTGCCAGCCGCAGTAGACTAGCGGGGGACAATGAGCAGTTCTTC
abundance: medium-sized
j_gene: TRBJ2-1
v_gene: TRBV5-8
d_gene: TRBD2

CDR3aa: CASSPGTGNTEAFF
CDR3nt: TGTGCCAGCTCACCCGGGACAGGGAACACTGAAGCTTTCTTT
abundance: many
j_gene: TRBJ1-1
v_gene: TRBV18
d_gene: TRBD1

CDR3aa: CSARELHISTDTQYF
CDR3nt: TGCAGTGCTAGAGAATTACATATCAGCACAGATACGCAGTATTTT
abundance: few
j_gene: TRBJ2-3
v_gene: TRBV20-1
d_gene: .

CDR3aa: CASSLMSGGEQYF
CDR3nt: TGTGCCAGCAGCTTAATGTCCGGGGGCGAGCAGTACTTC
abundance: many
j_gene: TRBJ2-7
v_gene: TRBV7-9
d_gene: .

CDR3aa: CAGQVSNYGYTF
CDR3nt: TGTGCCGGACAGGTCTCTAACTATGGCTACACCTTC
abundance: few
j_gene: TRBJ1-2
v_gene: TRBV7-9
d_gene: TRBD1

CDR3aa: CASSPRDLLQETQYF
CDR3nt: TGTGCCAGCAGCCCTCGGGACTTATTACAAGAGACCCAGTACTTC
abundance: .
j_gene: TRBJ2-5
v_gene: TRBV7-8
d_gene: .

CDR3aa: CSARGDRDYEQYF
CDR3nt: TGCAGTGCTAGGGGCGACAGGGACTACGAGCAGTACTTC
abundance: few
j_gene: TRBJ2-7
v_gene: TRBV20-1
d_gene: TRBD1

CDR3aa: CASSVEVARGEQYF
CDR3nt: TGTGCCAGCAGCGTAGAGGTCGCCCGGGGCGAGCAGTACTTC
abundance: .
j_gene: TRBJ2-7
v_gene: TRBV9
d_gene: .

CDR3aa: CASSYGGARNEQFF
CDR3nt: TGTGCCAGCAGTTATGGAGGGGCGCGAAATGAGCAGTTCTTC
abundance: many
j_gene: TRBJ2-1
v_gene: TRBV6-5
d_gene: .

CDR3aa: CASSLALNSRETQYF
CDR3nt: TGTGCCAGCAGCTTAGCGCTTAACTCTCGAGAGACCCAGTACTTC
abundance: .
j_gene: TRBJ2-5
v_gene: TRBV7-2
d_gene: .

CDR3aa: CASSAPTSSYNEQFF
CDR3nt: TGTGCCAGCAGTGCACCCACGAGCTCCTACAATGAGCAGTTCTTC
abundance: .
j_gene: TRBJ2-1
v_gene: TRBV6-1
d_gene: .

CDR3aa: CASSTPGPRGTDTQYF
CDR3nt: TGTGCCAGTAGTACCCCCGGCCCCCGGGGAACAGATACGCAGTATTTT
abundance: few
j_gene: TRBJ2-3
v_gene: TRBV19
d_gene: .

CDR3aa: CASSLGLVRTGELFF
CDR3nt: TGTGCCAGCAGCCTGGGACTAGTGAGGACCGGGGAGCTGTTTTTT
abundance: many
j_gene: TRBJ2-2
v_gene: TRBV7-6
d_gene: TRBD2

CDR3aa: CSARDTQRTGTTNEKLFF
CDR3nt: TGCAGTGCTAGAGACACACAGAGGACGGGGACAACTAATGAAAAACTGTTTTTT
abundance: few
j_gene: TRBJ1-4
v_gene: TRBV20-1
d_gene: .

CDR3aa: CASSLDSTELHF
CDR3nt: TGTGCCAGCAGCTTAGATTCCACCGAGCTCCACTTT
abundance: .
j_gene: TRBJ1-6
v_gene: TRBV7-2
d_gene: .

CDR3aa: CASSHQRGVGGNTIYF
CDR3nt: TGCGCCAGCAGCCATCAAAGAGGGGTTGGAGGAAACACCATATATTTT
abundance: .
j_gene: TRBJ1-3
v_gene: TRBV4-3
d_gene: .

CDR3aa: CASSLRRGGYNEQFF
CDR3nt: TGTGCCAGCAGTTTAAGGCGGGGAGGGTACAATGAGCAGTTCTTC
abundance: many
j_gene: TRBJ2-1
v_gene: TRBV12-3/TRBV12-4
d_gene: TRBD2

CDR3aa: CATLNRVHNEQFF
CDR3nt: TGTGCCACTCTGAACAGGGTTCACAATGAGCAGTTCTTC
abundance: .
j_gene: TRBJ2-1
v_gene: TRBV6-5
d_gene: .

CDR3aa: CASSLIEGGHGYTF
CDR3nt: TGTGCCAGCAGCTTAATTGAGGGGGGGCATGGCTACACCTTC
abundance: many
j_gene: TRBJ1-2
v_gene: TRBV7-6
d_gene: .

CDR3aa: CASSEVGGGTEAFF
CDR3nt: TGTGCCAGCAGTGAAGTAGGGGGAGGAACTGAAGCTTTCTTT
abundance: .
j_gene: TRBJ1-1
v_gene: TRBV2
d_gene: .